This TCR beta chain was retrieved from a study of cytomegalovirus exposure and HLA in healthy donors. Study context: The study placed 80% to 85% of its approximately 430 genotyped donors in the Caucasian-associated ancestry cluster.

Use of 60 Vbeta and 13 Jbeta primers characterized the PCR. Sequencing was performed with immunoSEQ multiplex PCR; in TCRdb, only in-frame clones are kept and a portion is missing. The sample lists roughly 55,000 clones; 81% were seen once. CDR1 and CDR2 from the germline V gene are LNHDA and SQIVND (reference sequence). Trimming removed 4 bases at V and 3 bases at J, with 6 bases between. The CDR3 covers 12 residues. Notes on the study in general: Associated with HLA alleles at 0.05 false discovery rate in a later analysis were around 15,000 TCR beta sequences. In a later analysis, a missense DCLRE1C variant was linked to TCR beta V- and J-gene trimming.

Comments on this clone: The antigen is not known.

The specimen sequenced was PBMCs. The J gene is TRBJ1-1, the V gene TRBV19; TRBD1 might be the D (6 bases). This TCR was recovered from a boy younger than 18 in good health and CMV-seropositive. Here the CDR3 reads CASSKGDTEAFF. The CDR3 DNA follows: TGTGCCAGTAGTAAGGGGGACACTGAAGCTTTCTTT.